This T cell receptor beta chain was recovered during a study of blood T cell repertoires in COVID-19. The CDR3 extends over 16 amino acids. Between the trimmed V and J ends, which lost 2 bases and 1 base, there was a span of 15 bases. The germline gives CDR1 MDHEN, CDR2 SYDVKM. Which cohort a participant joined came from the clinical history participants gave. Exposed study participants had met a COVID-19 case within 2 weeks before entry. Original handling: Amplification of reference gene primers was used by the study to estimate nucleated cell counts. Produced via immunoSEQ multiplex PCR; TCRdb's table is partial and in-frame only. Clone size and the V and J calls come from that table; the DNA yielded D and trimming. The sample has around 200,000 clones; around nine tenths are singletons.

The sequencing sample was made of PBMCs or T cells enriched from blood (not recorded which). The sequence was collected from a woman between 25 and 40 years old who had been exposed to COVID-19. The rearrangement links TRBV28 to TRBJ2-7; D is possibly TRBD2 (5 bases). This CDR3 is CASSLTGIVPSYEQYF. For the CDR3, the DNA is TGTGCCAGCAGTTTAACGGGGATCGTCCCATCCTACGAGCAGTACTTC.